These T cell receptor beta chains were read from a single sample in a study of CD8+ T cells in alopecia areata. Assay used: immunoSEQ multiplex PCR; TCRdb lists only in-frame clones, some missing. The sample includes approximately 180,000 clones, 50% to 75% of them seen just once. This specimen consisted of CD4+ T cells sorted from blood, obtained at week 0. Receptor source: a human donor with alopecia areata. CDR3s include the opening cysteine and the closing phenylalanine or tryptophan. The D gene is left open where the match is weak. Clone sizes are given selectively: once, few, many, or a class where the clone is expanded.

abundance	v_gene	d_gene	j_gene	CDR3aa	CDR3nt
few	TRBV6-5	TRBD1	TRBJ1-6	CASSKTGGISPLHF	TGTGCCAGCAGTAAGACAGGGGGGATTTCACCCCTCCACTTT
.	TRBV20-1	.	TRBJ2-3	CSALKGDTQYF	TGCAGTGCTCTTAAAGGCGATACGCAGTATTTT
few	TRBV19	.	TRBJ2-3	CATSRTATDTQYF	TGTGCCACCAGTCGTACAGCAACAGATACGCAGTATTTT
.	TRBV29-1	TRBD2	TRBJ2-5	CSVQGAGETQYF	TGCAGCGTTCAGGGAGCGGGGGAGACCCAGTACTTC
once	TRBV2	.	TRBJ1-6	CASTSSYNSPLHF	TGTGCCAGCACGAGCTCCTATAATTCACCCCTCCACTTT
.	TRBV10-3	TRBD1	TRBJ2-7	CAISGEDRGVGEQYF	TGTGCCATCAGTGGAGAGGACAGGGGTGTCGGCGAGCAGTACTTC
.	TRBV30	.	TRBJ2-1	CAWSAHRNEQFF	TGTGCCTGGAGTGCCCATCGGAATGAGCAGTTCTTC
.	TRBV30	TRBD1	TRBJ1-5	CAYSPLTGQHNQPQHF	TGTGCCTACAGCCCACTTACGGGACAGCACAATCAGCCCCAGCATTTT
.	TRBV29-1	.	TRBJ1-1	CSVEDLGGWSTEAFF	TGCAGCGTTGAAGATCTCGGGGGCTGGAGCACTGAAGCTTTCTTT
.	TRBV25-1	.	TRBJ2-7	CASTPTNSYEQYF	TGTGCCAGCACCCCAACCAACTCCTACGAGCAGTACTTC
.	TRBV30	.	TRBJ1-1	CAWSVPVLNTEAFF	TGTGCCTGGAGTGTACCAGTCCTGAACACTGAAGCTTTCTTT
few	TRBV18	TRBD1	TRBJ2-1	CASSPSQPGQGGNEQFF	TGTGCCAGCTCACCTAGCCAACCGGGACAGGGAGGCAATGAGCAGTTCTTC
.	TRBV5-1	.	TRBJ2-7	CASRDSNSYEQYF	TGCGCCAGCCGCGACAGTAACTCCTACGAGCAGTACTTC
.	TRBV29-1	.	TRBJ1-1	CSAEAPMRAEAFF	TGCAGCGCCGAGGCCCCGATGAGGGCTGAAGCTTTCTTT
.	TRBV5-6	TRBD1	TRBJ2-7	CASNIPGTGGHEQYF	TGTGCCAGCAACATCCCCGGGACAGGGGGACACGAGCAGTACTTC